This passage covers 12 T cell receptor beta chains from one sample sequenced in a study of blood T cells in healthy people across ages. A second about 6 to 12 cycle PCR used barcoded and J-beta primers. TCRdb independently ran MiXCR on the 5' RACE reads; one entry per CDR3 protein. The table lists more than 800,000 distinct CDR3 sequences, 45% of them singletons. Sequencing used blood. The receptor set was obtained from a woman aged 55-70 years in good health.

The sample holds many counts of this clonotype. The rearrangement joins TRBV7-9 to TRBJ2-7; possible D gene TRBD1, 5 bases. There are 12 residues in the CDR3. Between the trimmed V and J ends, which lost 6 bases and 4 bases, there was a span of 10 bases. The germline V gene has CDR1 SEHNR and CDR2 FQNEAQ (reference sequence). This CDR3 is CASSPTGYEQYF. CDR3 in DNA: TGTGCCAGCAGTCCCACAGGATACGAGCAGTACTTC.

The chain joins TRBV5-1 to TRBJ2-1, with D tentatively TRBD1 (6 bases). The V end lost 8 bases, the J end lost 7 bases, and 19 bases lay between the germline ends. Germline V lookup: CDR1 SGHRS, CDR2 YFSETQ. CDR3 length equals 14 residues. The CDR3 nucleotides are TGCGCCAGTAGTATACAGGGTACGAGAAATGAGCAGTTCTTC. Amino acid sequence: CASSIQGTRNEQFF.

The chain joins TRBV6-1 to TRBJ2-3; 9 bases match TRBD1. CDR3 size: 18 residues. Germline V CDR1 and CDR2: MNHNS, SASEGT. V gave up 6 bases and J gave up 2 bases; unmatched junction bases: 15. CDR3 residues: CASRGTGNPFVDTDTQYF. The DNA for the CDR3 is TGTGCCAGCAGAGGGACAGGGAACCCGTTCGTGGACACAGATACGCAGTATTTT.

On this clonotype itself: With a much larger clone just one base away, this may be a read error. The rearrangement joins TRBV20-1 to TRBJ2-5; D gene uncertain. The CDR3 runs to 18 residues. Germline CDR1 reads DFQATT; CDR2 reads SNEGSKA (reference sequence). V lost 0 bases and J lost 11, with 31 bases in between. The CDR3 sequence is CSARDIYVTKGYGNEQYF. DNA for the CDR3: TGCAGTGCTAGAGATATATATGTAACAAAAGGGTACGGCAATGAGCAGTACTTC.

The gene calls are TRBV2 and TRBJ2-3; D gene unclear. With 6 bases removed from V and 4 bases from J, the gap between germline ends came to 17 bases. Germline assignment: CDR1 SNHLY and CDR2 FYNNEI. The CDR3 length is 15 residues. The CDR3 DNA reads TGTGCCAGCAGCGAGGAAAACTTGAGTGCAGATACGCAGTATTTT. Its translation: CASSEENLSADTQYF.

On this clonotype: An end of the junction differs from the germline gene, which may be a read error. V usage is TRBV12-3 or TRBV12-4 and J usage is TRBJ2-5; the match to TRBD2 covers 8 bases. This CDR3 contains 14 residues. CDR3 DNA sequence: TGTGCCTGCAGGCTAGCGGGTACCTACAATGAGCAGTACTTC. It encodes CACRLAGTYNEQYF.

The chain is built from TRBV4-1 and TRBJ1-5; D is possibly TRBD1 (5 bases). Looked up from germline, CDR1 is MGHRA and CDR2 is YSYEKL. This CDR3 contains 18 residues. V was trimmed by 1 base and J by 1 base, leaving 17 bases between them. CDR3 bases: TGCGCCAGCAGCCAAGGCCCCTCCGCGGGGGTAAGCAATCAGCCCCAGCATTTT. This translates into CASSQGPSAGVSNQPQHF.

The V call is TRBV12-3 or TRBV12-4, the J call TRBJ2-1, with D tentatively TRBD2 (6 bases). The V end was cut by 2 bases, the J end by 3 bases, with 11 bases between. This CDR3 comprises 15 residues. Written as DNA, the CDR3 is TGTGCCAGCAGTTTACGGGAGCTGGTCTACAATGAGCAGTTCTTC. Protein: CASSLRELVYNEQFF.

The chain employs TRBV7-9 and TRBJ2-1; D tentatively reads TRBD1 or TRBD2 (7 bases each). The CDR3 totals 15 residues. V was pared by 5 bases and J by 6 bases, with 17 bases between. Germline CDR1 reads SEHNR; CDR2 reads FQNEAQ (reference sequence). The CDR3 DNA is TGTGCCAGCAGCCCCCCGGGGAGGGGGCTCAATGAGCAGTTCTTC. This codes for CASSPPGRGLNEQFF.

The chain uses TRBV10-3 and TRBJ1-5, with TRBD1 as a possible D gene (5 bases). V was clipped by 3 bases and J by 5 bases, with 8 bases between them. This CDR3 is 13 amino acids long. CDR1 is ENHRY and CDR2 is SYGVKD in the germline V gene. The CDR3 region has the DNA TGTGCCATCAGTGAAGCAGGGTATCAGCCCCAGCATTTT. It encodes CAISEAGYQPQHF.

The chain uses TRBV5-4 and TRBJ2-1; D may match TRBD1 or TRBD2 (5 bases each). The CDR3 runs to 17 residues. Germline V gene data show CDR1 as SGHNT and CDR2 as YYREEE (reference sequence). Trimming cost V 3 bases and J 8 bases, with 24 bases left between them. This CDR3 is CASSYDPTGTERDEQFF. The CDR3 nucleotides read TGTGCCAGCAGCTATGACCCCACCGGGACGGAGCGCGATGAGCAGTTCTTC.

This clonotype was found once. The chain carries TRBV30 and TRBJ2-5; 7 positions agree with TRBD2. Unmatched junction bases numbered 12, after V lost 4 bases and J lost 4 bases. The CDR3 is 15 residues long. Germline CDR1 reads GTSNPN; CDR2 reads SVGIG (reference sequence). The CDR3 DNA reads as TGTGCCTGGACAAGAGACCGCGGGGGATCAGAGACCCAGTACTTC. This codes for CAWTRDRGGSETQYF.